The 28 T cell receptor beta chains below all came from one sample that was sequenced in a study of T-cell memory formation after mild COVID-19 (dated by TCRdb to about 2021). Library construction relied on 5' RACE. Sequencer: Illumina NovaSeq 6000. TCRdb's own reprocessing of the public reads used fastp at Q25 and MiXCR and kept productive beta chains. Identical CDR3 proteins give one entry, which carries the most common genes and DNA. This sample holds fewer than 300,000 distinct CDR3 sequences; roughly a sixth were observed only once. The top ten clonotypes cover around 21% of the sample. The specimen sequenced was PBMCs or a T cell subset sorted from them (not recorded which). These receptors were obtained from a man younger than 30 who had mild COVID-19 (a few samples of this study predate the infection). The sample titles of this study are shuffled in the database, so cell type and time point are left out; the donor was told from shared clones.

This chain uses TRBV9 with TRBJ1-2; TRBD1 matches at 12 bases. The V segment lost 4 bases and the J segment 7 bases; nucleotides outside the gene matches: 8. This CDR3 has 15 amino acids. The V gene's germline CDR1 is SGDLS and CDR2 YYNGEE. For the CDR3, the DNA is TGTGCCAGCAGCCACCGGGACAGGGGGCTCCGTGGCTACACCTTC. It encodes CASSHRDRGLRGYTF.

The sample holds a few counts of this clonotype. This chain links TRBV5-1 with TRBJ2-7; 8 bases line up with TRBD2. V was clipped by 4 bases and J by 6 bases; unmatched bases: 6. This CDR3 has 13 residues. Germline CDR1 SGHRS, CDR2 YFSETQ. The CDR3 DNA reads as TGCGCCAGCAGCCGGACTAGCTGGGGCGAGCAGTACGTC. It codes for CASSRTSWGEQYV.

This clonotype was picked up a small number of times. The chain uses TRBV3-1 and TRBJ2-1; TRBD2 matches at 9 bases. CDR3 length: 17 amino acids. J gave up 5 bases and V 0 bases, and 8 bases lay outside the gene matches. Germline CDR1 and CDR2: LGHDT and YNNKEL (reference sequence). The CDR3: CASSQDLRRGGNNEQFF. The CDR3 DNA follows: TGTGCCAGCAGCCAAGATCTGAGGCGGGGGGGCAACAATGAGCAGTTCTTC.

The CDR3 DNA is TGCGCCAGCAGCACGCGGCCGGCAGACAGAAGCGGGGAGACCCAGTACTTC. Amino acid sequence: CASSTRPADRSGETQYF. The rearrangement joins TRBV5-1 to TRBJ2-5, with D maybe TRBD2 (6 bases). CDR1 and CDR2 from the germline V gene are SGHRS and YFSETQ. The CDR3 is 17 residues long. Between the trimmed V and J ends, which lost 4 bases and 5 bases, there was a span of 24 bases.

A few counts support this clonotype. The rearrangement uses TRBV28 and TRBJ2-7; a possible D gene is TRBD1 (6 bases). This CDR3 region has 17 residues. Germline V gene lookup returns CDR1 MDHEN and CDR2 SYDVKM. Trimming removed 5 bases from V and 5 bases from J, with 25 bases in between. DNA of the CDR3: TGTGCCAGCAGTACGTCATTCTTGTCTGGGGGCGCCGACGAGCAGTACGTC. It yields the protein CASSTSFLSGGADEQYV.

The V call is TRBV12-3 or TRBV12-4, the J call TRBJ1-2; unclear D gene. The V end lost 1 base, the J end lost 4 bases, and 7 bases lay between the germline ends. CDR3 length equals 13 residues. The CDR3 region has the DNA TGTGCCAGCAGTTTAGTATCCGGCTATGGCTACACCTTC. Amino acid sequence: CASSLVSGYGYTF.

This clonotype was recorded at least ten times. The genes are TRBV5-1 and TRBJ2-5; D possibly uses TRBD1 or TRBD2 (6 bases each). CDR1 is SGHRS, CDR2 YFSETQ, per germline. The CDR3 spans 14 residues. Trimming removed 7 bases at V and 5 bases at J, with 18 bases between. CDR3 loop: CASGQNRAGETQYF. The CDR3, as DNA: TGCGCCAGCGGACAAAACAGGGCGGGGGAGACCCAGTACTTC.

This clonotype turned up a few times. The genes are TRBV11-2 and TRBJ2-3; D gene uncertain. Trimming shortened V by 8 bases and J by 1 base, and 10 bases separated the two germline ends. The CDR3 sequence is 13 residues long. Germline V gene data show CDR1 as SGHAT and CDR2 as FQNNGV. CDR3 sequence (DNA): TGTGCCAGCGGCGGATTGGGCACAGATACGCAGTATTTT. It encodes CASGGLGTDTQYF.

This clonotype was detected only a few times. The CDR3 loop is CASSFVSWTGGPPDTEAFF. CDR3 nucleotide sequence: TGTGCCAGCAGCTTCGTTTCATGGACAGGGGGTCCTCCGGACACTGAAGCTTTCTTT. This sequence joins TRBV11-2 and TRBJ1-1; 10 bases align to TRBD1. V lost 3 bases, J lost 3 bases, and 16 bases stayed unmatched. Germline V gives CDR1 SGHAT, CDR2 FQNNGV. CDR3 length: 19 residues.

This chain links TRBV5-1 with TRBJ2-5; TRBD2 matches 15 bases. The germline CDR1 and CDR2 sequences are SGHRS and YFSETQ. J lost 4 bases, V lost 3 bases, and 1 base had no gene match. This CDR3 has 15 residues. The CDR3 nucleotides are TGCGCCAGCAGCTGGGGACTAGCGGGGGGAGAGACCCAGTACTTC. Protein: CASSWGLAGGETQYF.

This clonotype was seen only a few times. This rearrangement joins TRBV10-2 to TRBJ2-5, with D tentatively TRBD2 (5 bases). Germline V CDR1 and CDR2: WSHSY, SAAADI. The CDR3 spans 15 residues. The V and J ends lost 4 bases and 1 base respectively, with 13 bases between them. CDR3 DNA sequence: TGCGCCAGCAGTGCCGGCGGGTGGGGCCAAGAGACCCAGTACTTC. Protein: CASSAGGWGQETQYF.

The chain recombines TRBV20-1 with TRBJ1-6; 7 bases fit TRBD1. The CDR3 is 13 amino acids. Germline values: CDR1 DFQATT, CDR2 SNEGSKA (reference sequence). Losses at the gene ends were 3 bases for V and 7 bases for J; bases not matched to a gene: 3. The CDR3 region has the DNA TGCAGTGCTAGTTACAGGGGCAATTCACCCCTCCACTTT. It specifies CSASYRGNSPLHF.

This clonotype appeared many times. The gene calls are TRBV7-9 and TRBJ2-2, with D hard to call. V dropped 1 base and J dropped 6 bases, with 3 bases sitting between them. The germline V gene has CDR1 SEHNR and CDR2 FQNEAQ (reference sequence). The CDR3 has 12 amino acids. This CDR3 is CASSLVPGELFF. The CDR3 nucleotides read TGTGCCAGCAGCTTAGTTCCCGGGGAGCTGTTTTTT.

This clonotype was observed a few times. The CDR3 DNA follows: TGTGCCAGCAGTTCCCTTTTACGGGCCCCGGAGCAGTACTTC. Its protein product is CASSSLLRAPEQYF. This chain uses TRBV12-3 or TRBV12-4 with TRBJ2-7; unclear D gene. CDR3 length: 14 residues. V gave up 4 bases and J gave up 7 bases, with 17 bases separating them.

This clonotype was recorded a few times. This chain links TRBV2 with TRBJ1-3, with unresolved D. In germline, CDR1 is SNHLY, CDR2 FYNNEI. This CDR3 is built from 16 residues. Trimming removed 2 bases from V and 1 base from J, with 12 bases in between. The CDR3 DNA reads TGTGCCAGCAGTGAACACGGAGAAAGTTCTGGAAACACCATATATTTT. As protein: CASSEHGESSGNTIYF.

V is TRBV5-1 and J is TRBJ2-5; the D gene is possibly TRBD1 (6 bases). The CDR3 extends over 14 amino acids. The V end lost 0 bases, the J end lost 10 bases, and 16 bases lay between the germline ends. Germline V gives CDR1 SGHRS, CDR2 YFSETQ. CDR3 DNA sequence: TGCGCCAGCAGCTTGGGACAGGTAGCCCGTGACCAGTACTTC. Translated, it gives CASSLGQVARDQYF.

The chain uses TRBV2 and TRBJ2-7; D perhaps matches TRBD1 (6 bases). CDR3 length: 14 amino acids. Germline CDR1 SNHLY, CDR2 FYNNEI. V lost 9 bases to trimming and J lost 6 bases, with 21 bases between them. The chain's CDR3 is CASNRQDQRGEQYF. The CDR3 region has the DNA TGTGCCAGTAATCGACAGGATCAACGGGGCGAGCAGTACTTC.

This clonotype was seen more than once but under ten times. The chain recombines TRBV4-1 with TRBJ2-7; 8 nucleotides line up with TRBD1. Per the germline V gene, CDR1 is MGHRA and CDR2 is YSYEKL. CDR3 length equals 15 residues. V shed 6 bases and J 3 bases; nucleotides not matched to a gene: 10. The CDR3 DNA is TGCGCCAGCAGTCCAGATCCCGGGACAGGCTACGAGCAGTACTTC. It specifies CASSPDPGTGYEQYF.

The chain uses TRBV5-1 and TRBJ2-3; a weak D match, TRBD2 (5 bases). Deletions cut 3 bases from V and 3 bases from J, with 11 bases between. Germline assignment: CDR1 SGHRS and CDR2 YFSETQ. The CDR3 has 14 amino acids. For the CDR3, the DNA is TGCGCCAGCAGCTCGGTAGAGGGTACAGATACGCAGTATTTT. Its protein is CASSSVEGTDTQYF.

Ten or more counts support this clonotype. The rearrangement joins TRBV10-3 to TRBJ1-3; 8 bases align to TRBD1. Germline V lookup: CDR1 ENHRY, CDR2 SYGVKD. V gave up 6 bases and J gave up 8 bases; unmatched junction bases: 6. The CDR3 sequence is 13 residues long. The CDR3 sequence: CAIRGGQVHTIYF. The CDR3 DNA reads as TGTGCCATCAGAGGGGGACAGGTCCACACCATATATTTT.

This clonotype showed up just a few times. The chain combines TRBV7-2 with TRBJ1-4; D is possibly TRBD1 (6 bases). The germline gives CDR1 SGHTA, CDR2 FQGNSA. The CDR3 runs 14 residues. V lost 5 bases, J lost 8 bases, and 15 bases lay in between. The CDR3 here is CASSPEGGREKLFF. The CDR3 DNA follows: TGTGCCAGCAGCCCAGAGGGGGGGAGAGAAAAACTGTTTTTT.

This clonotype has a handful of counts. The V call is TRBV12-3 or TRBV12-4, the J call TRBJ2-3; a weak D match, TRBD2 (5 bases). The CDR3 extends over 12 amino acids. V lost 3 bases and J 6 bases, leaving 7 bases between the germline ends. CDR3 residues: CASSFIADTQYF. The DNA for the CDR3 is TGTGCCAGCAGTTTTATAGCGGATACGCAGTATTTT.

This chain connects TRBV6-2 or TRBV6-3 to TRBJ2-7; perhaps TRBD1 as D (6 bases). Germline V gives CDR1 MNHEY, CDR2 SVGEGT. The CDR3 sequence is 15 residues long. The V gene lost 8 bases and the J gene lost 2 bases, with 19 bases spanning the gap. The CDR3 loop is CASRGRNGTPYEQYF. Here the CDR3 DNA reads TGTGCCAGCCGGGGACGGAACGGGACACCCTACGAGCAGTACTTC.

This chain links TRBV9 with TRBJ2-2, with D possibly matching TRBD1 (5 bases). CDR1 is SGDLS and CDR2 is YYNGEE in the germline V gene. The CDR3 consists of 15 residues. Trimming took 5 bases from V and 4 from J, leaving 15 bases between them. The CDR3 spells CASRPDSTSTGELFF. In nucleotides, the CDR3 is TGTGCCAGCAGGCCCGACAGTACATCCACCGGGGAGCTGTTTTTT.

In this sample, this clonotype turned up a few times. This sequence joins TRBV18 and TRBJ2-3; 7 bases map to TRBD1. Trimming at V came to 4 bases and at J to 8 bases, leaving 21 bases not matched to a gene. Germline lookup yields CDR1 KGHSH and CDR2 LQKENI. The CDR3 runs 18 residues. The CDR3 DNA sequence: TGTGCCAGCTCACTTACTTATGGACAGGCCAACCCTGGGGGTACGCAGTATTTT. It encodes CASSLTYGQANPGGTQYF.

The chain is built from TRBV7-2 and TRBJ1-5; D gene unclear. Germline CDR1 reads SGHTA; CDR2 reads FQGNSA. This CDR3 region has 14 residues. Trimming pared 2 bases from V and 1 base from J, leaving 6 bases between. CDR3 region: CASSLMGSNQPQHF. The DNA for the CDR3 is TGTGCCAGCAGCTTAATGGGGAGCAATCAGCCCCAGCATTTT.

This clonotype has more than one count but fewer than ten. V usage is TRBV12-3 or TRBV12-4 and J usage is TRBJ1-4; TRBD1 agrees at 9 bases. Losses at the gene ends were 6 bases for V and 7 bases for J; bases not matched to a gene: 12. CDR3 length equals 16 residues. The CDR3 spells CASSPIATGGAEKLFF. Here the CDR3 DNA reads TGTGCCAGCAGCCCGATCGCGACAGGGGGGGCTGAAAAACTGTTTTTT.

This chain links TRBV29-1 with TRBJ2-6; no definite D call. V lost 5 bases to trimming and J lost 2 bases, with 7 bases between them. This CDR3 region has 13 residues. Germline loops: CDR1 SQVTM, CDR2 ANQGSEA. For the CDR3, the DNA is TGCAGCGTTAACTTACCTGGGGCCAACGTCCTGACTTTC. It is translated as CSVNLPGANVLTF.